This T cell receptor (beta chain) was retrieved from a study of blood T cell repertoires in COVID-19. Study as a whole: Nucleic acid was either cDNA or gDNA, and it came from T cells, B-cell-depleted T cells, or PBMCs.

TCRdb's table, derived via immunoSEQ multiplex PCR, lists solely in-frame clones and lacks some. The sample shows approximately 230,000 clones, 80% to 90% of them seen only once. Details on this clone: Other DNA sequences in the sample encode the same CDR3.

The sample consisted of peripheral blood. This TCR came from a man older than 75 with acute or convalescent COVID-19.

CDR3 bases: TGTGCCAGCAGTTTGACAGCTAACTATGGCTACACCTTC. Amino acids: CASSLTANYGYTF. The chain links TRBV12-3 or TRBV12-4 to TRBJ1-2; TRBD1 might be the D (5 bases). This CDR3 has 13 residues. The ends were cut back, 3 bases at V and 0 bases at J, with 5 bases in the middle.